Each of the 23 T cell receptor beta chains below was sequenced from the same sample in a study of cytomegalovirus exposure and HLA in healthy donors. Sequencing was performed with immunoSEQ multiplex PCR; in TCRdb, only in-frame clones are kept and a portion is missing. The table lists 150,000 to 180,000 clones, 86% of them singletons. Sequenced input: PBMCs. These receptor sequences come from a human donor in good health.

The chain has TRBV4-2 and TRBJ1-5; TRBD1 might be the D (5 bases). This CDR3 has 14 residues. Looked up from germline, CDR1 is LGHNA and CDR2 is YNFKEQ. Deletions cut 0 bases from V and 5 bases from J, with 8 bases between. CDR3 region: CASSQDLGDQPQHF. The CDR3 bases are TGTGCCAGCAGCCAAGATCTAGGGGATCAGCCCCAGCATTTT.

The chain employs TRBV7-6 and TRBJ2-5; D uncertain. Germline-derived CDR1 and CDR2 are SGHVS and FNYEAQ. This CDR3 has 15 residues. Between the trimmed V and J ends, which lost 1 base and 8 bases, there was a span of 17 bases. The CDR3 reads CASSLVATARGTQYF. CDR3 DNA sequence: TGTGCCAGCAGCTTAGTGGCTACAGCACGTGGCACCCAGTACTTC.

J is TRBJ2-7 and V is TRBV5-1; 11 positions agree with TRBD1. Germline V gives CDR1 SGHRS, CDR2 YFSETQ. CDR3 size: 15 residues. The V segment lost 6 bases and the J segment 5 bases; nucleotides outside the gene matches: 10. CDR3 coding DNA: TGCGCCAGCACCCCCCCCGGGACAGGGGGTCACGAGCAGTACTTC. This sequence encodes CASTPPGTGGHEQYF. The full variable domain, with the rest looked up from reference TRBV5-1 and TRBJ2-7, is KAGVTQTPRYLIKTRGQQVTLSCSPISGHRSVSWYQQTPGQGLQFLFEYFSETQRNKGNFPGRFSGRQFSNSRSEMNVSTLELGDSALYLCASTPPGTGGHEQYFGPGTRLTVT.

The CDR3 region is CASSPSGRDDEQFF. CDR3 coding DNA: TGTGCCAGCAGTCCTAGCGGGAGGGATGATGAGCAGTTCTTC. This chain joins TRBV28 and TRBJ2-1; 12 bases are shared with TRBD2. J was trimmed by 8 bases and V by 5 bases; bases with no gene match: 4. The CDR3 runs to 14 residues. Germline V gene sequence: CDR1 MDHEN, CDR2 SYDVKM.

The chain combines TRBV6-1 with TRBJ2-7, with 7 nucleotides matching TRBD2. The V and J ends lost 6 bases and 3 bases, in that order; junction bases with no gene match: 8. Per germline, CDR1 MNHNS and CDR2 SASEGT. The CDR3 covers 14 residues. The chain's CDR3 is CASRGGEDNYEQYF. In nucleotides, the CDR3 is TGTGCCAGCAGGGGGGGGGAGGACAACTACGAGCAGTACTTC.

The rearrangement joins TRBV4-1 to TRBJ2-3, with D possibly TRBD1 on 5 matching bases. Germline V gene data show CDR1 as MGHRA and CDR2 as YSYEKL. V was trimmed by 8 bases and J by 7 bases, leaving 22 bases between them. The CDR3 has 15 residues. CDR3 sequence (DNA): TGCGCCAGCGGAAACGAAGGATCTGGGGCTCATACGCAGTATTTT. Amino acid sequence: CASGNEGSGAHTQYF.

The chain has TRBV7-9 and TRBJ1-4; D perhaps matches TRBD1 (6 bases). V lost 4 bases, J lost 3 bases, and 9 bases lay in between. The CDR3 length is 14 residues. Per the germline V gene, CDR1 is SEHNR and CDR2 is FQNEAQ (reference sequence). In DNA, the CDR3 is TGTGCCAGCAGCTCAGGGGTAGCTAATGAAAAACTGTTTTTT. Translated, it gives CASSSGVANEKLFF.

This sequence joins TRBV11-2 and TRBJ2-2; 11 bases agree with TRBD1. Germline CDR1 SGHAT, CDR2 FQNNGV. The CDR3 is made up of 18 amino acids. With V trimmed by 6 bases and J by 6 bases, 15 bases remained unmatched. This CDR3 is CASSSPNLDRGRAGELFF. CDR3 coding DNA: TGTGCCAGCAGTTCACCCAACTTGGACAGGGGGCGCGCCGGGGAGCTGTTTTTT.

This clone was counted only a few times. This chain links TRBV7-3 with TRBJ1-1; possible D gene TRBD1, 6 bases. Per germline, CDR1 SGHTA and CDR2 FQGTGA. V lost 5 bases, J lost 1 base, and 14 bases lay in between. CDR3 size: 15 residues. The CDR3 region is CASSGPGHPNTEAFF. CDR3 bases: TGTGCCAGCAGCGGCCCGGGACATCCGAACACTGAAGCTTTCTTT.

The gene calls are TRBV18 and TRBJ1-1, with D hard to call. V lost 4 bases and J lost 5, with 8 bases in between. In germline, CDR1 is KGHSH, CDR2 LQKENI. The CDR3 is 12 amino acids. The CDR3 nucleotides read TGTGCCAGCTCACTCTTGGAGACTGAAGCTTTCTTT. Protein: CASSLLETEAFF.

CDR3 loop: CASSGGPGQGASQPQHF. CDR3 DNA sequence: TGTGCCAGCTCAGGAGGCCCGGGACAGGGGGCCTCTCAGCCCCAGCATTTT. The chain uses TRBV18 and TRBJ1-5, with 12 positions matching TRBD1. The CDR3 runs 17 residues. J lost 6 bases, V lost 5 bases, and 11 bases had no gene match. Germline values: CDR1 KGHSH, CDR2 LQKENI.

The J gene is TRBJ2-7, the V gene TRBV5-6, with 10 bases identical to TRBD2. V was pared by 1 base and J by 3 bases, with 1 base of the junction left unmatched. This CDR3 spans 14 amino acids. Germline CDR1 SGHDT, CDR2 YYEEEE. The chain's CDR3 is CASSLTSGIYEQYF. Here the CDR3 DNA reads TGTGCCAGCAGCTTGACTAGCGGGATCTACGAGCAGTACTTC.

This chain joins TRBV28 and TRBJ1-1; D is perhaps TRBD1 (5 bases). The V end was cut by 4 bases, the J end by 6 bases, with 15 bases between. The CDR3 totals 14 residues. Per the germline V gene, CDR1 is MDHEN and CDR2 is SYDVKM. CDR3 DNA: TGTGCCAGCAGTTCCCTGGGGCAGGTACCTGAAGCTTTCTTT. Amino acid sequence: CASSSLGQVPEAFF.

V usage is TRBV2 and J usage is TRBJ1-4, with a possible D match to TRBD1 (6 bases). The CDR3 length is 14 residues. V was shortened by 6 bases and J by 7 bases, with 15 bases between the two germline ends. Germline lookup yields CDR1 SNHLY and CDR2 FYNNEI. As DNA, the CDR3 is TGTGCCAGCAGGATGGGGGGGCTCAGTGAAAAACTGTTTTTT. Translating gives CASRMGGLSEKLFF.

The V and J genes are TRBV5-4 and TRBJ1-1; 9 bases are shared with TRBD1. The length of the CDR3 is 16 residues. The V gene's germline CDR1 is SGHNT and CDR2 YYREEE (reference sequence). The junction had 13 bases not matched to a gene; V was cut back by 5 bases and J by 5 bases. The CDR3 DNA sequence: TGTGCCAGCAGAAAAACAGGGGGCGAAATTGGAACTGAAGCTTTCTTT. This sequence encodes CASRKTGGEIGTEAFF.

Remarks on this clone: Other nucleotide sequences from this sample produce the same CDR3. The chain carries TRBV29-1 and TRBJ2-7, with TRBD2 matching 7 bases. The germline gives CDR1 SQVTM, CDR2 ANQGSEA. The V and J ends lost 2 bases and 3 bases, in that order; junction bases with no gene match: 1. This CDR3 spans 12 amino acids. CDR3 region: CSVESGDYEQYF. In DNA form, the CDR3 reads TGCAGCGTTGAAAGCGGGGACTACGAGCAGTACTTC.

V gene TRBV5-1 combines with J gene TRBJ2-1; perhaps TRBD1 as D (5 bases). Germline assignment: CDR1 SGHRS and CDR2 YFSETQ. This CDR3 has 13 amino acids. The ends were cut back, 2 bases at V and 4 bases at J, with 7 bases in the middle. CDR3 residues: CASSFDSYNEQFF. The DNA of the CDR3 is TGCGCCAGCAGCTTTGACAGTTACAATGAGCAGTTCTTC.

The V gene is TRBV27, the J gene TRBJ2-7, with D maybe TRBD2 (6 bases). Germline V lookup: CDR1 MNHEY, CDR2 SMNVEV (reference sequence). The CDR3 consists of 16 residues. V lost 5 bases and J lost 12, with 29 bases in between. Here the CDR3 DNA reads TGTGCCAGCAGTCCGACAGCCACCGCCCGGTCAGCTAGCGCGTACTTC. It yields the protein CASSPTATARSASAYF.

CDR3: CSVGASRQYF. The CDR3 bases are TGCAGCGTTGGGGCTAGCAGGCAGTATTTT. The chain is built from TRBV29-1 and TRBJ2-3; tentative D call: TRBD2 (5 bases). Germline V CDR1 and CDR2: SQVTM, ANQGSEA. This CDR3 has 10 residues. Trimming pared 4 bases from V and 11 bases from J, leaving 10 bases between.

V usage is TRBV5-1 and J usage is TRBJ2-5; 7 bases are shared with TRBD1. Germline trimming cut 0 bases from V and 5 bases from J; bases unmatched to any gene: 7. This CDR3 comprises 15 residues. The germline V gene encodes CDR1 SGHRS and CDR2 YFSETQ. CDR3 sequence: CASSLGGTAMETQYF. The CDR3 region has the DNA TGCGCCAGCAGCTTGGGAGGGACAGCCATGGAGACCCAGTACTTC.

The CDR3 bases are TGCGCCAGCAGCTTCGCAACTAATGAAAAACTGTTTTTT. Translation: CASSFATNEKLFF. V is TRBV5-1 and J is TRBJ1-4; D unclear. The CDR3 is 13 amino acids. V shed 2 bases and J shed 0 bases, with 2 bases lying between them. Germline CDR1 and CDR2: SGHRS and YFSETQ.

The chain uses TRBV6-1 and TRBJ2-7; 11 bases fit TRBD2. Germline V gene lookup returns CDR1 MNHNS and CDR2 SASEGT. With 7 bases clipped from V and 5 bases from J, the junction kept 10 bases outside the gene matches. The CDR3 length is 15 residues. The CDR3 DNA reads as TGTGCCAGCACTAGCGGGGGGAGTGGGAGCGACGAGCAGTACTTC. Its translation: CASTSGGSGSDEQYF.

The CDR3 DNA reads as TGTGCCAGTACCCCCGGGGCCGGAGGGACCACTGAAGCTTTCTTT. This gives the protein CASTPGAGGTTEAFF. J is TRBJ1-1 and V is TRBV19, with D possibly being TRBD1 (5 bases). The CDR3 covers 15 residues. Germline V gene sequence: CDR1 LNHDA, CDR2 SQIVND (reference sequence). V dropped 7 bases and J dropped 4 bases, with 19 bases sitting between them.